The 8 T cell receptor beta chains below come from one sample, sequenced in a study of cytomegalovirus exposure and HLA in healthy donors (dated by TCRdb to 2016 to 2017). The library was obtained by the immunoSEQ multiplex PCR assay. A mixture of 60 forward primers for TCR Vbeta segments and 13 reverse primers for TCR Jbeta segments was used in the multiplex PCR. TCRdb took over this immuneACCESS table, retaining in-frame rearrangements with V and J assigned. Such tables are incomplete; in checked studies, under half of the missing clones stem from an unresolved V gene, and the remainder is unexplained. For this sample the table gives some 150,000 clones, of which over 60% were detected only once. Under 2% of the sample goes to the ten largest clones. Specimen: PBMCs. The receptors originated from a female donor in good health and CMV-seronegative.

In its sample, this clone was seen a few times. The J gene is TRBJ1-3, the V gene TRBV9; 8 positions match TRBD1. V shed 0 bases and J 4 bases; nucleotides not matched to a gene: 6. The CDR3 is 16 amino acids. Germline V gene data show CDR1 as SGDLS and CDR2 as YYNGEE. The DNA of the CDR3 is TGTGCCAGCAGCGTAGCTCCCAGGGGGCGCGGAAACACCATATATTTT. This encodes CASSVAPRGRGNTIYF.

The CDR3 sequence: CASSQGVRLAGALLHYEQYF. CDR3 nucleotide sequence: TGTGCCAGCAGCCAAGGAGTCAGACTAGCGGGAGCACTTCTACACTACGAGCAGTACTTC. The rearrangement joins TRBV14 to TRBJ2-7; 12 bases fit TRBD2. After removal of 1 base from V and 3 bases from J, the junction contained 16 bases not matched to a gene. Looked up from germline, CDR1 is SGHDN and CDR2 is FVKESK. This CDR3 comprises 20 residues.

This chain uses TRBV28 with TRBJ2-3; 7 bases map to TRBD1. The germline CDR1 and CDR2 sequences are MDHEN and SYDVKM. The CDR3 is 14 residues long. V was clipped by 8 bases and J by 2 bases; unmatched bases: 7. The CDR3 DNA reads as TGTGCCAGCTTACCGACAGGGTACACAGATACGCAGTATTTT. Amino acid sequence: CASLPTGYTDTQYF.

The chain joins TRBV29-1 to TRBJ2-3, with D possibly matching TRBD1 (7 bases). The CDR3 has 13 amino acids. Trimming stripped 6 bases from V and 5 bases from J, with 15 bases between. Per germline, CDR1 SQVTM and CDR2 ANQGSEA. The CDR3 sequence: CSVQGGRGDTQYF. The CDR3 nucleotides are TGCAGCGTGCAGGGGGGAAGGGGAGATACGCAGTATTTT.

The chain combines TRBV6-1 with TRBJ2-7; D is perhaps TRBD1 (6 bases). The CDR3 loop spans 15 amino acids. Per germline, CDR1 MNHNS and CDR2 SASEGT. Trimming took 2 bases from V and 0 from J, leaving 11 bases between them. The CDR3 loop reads CASSETGLVSYEQYF. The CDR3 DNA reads TGTGCCAGCAGTGAAACAGGGTTAGTCTCCTACGAGCAGTACTTC.

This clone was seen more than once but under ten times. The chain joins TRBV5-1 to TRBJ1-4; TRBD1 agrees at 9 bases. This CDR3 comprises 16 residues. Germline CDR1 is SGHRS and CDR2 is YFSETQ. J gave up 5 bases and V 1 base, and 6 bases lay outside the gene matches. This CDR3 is CASSLSGQGINEKLFF. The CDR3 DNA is TGCGCCAGCAGCTTGTCCGGACAGGGGATAAATGAAAAACTGTTTTTT.

The CDR3: CASSPGTPSSGNTIYF. The CDR3 DNA is TGTGCCAGCTCACCAGGGACACCCAGCTCTGGAAACACCATATATTTT. This sequence joins TRBV18 and TRBJ1-3; D might be TRBD1 (6 bases). The CDR3 consists of 16 residues. Germline assignment: CDR1 KGHSH and CDR2 LQKENI. V was clipped by 2 bases and J by 0 bases, with 11 bases between them.

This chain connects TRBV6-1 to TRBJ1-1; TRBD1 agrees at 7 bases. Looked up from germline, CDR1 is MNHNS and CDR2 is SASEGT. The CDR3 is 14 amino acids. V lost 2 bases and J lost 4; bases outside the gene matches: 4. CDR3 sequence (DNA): TGTGCCAGCAGTGAATTTAACAGGGGCACTGAAGCTTTCTTT. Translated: CASSEFNRGTEAFF.